Sequencing of this T cell receptor (beta chain) was carried out in a study of blood T cell repertoires in COVID-19. Study background: Acute and convalescent COVID-19 specimens originated in the United States, Italy and Spain. Sources were T cells, B-cell-depleted T cells, or PBMCs; the material itself was cDNA or gDNA.

Trimming at V came to 10 bases and at J to 6 bases, leaving 6 bases not matched to a gene. Germline CDR1 and CDR2: MDHEN and SYDVKM. The CDR3 length is 12 residues. Followed over time, Seattle patients had been enrolled while infection was active. This table comes from immunoSEQ multiplex PCR, and its TCRdb copy is limited to in-frame clones, with some not included. The sample has about 280,000 clones; 85% to 90% are singletons. The sequencing sample was made of peripheral blood. The sequence was obtained from a woman aged 25 to 39 with COVID-19, enrolled during active disease. The chain has TRBV28 and TRBJ2-3; 8 nucleotides match TRBD2. CDR3 in amino acids: CAKQASGDTQYF. CDR3 coding DNA: TGTGCCAAGCAGGCTAGCGGGGATACGCAGTATTTT.